This paragraph reports one T cell receptor (beta chain). No antigen is known for it. This record belongs to a study of cytomegalovirus exposure and HLA in healthy donors. The study's findings and limits: Trimming of TCR beta V- and J-genes showed a link, identified in a later analysis, to a missense DCLRE1C variant. Later analysis indicated greater clonal expansion among HLA-associated TCR beta chains than among equally common other chains. CMV serostatus was the sole immune exposure information available.

V was cut by 1 base and J by 2 bases, with 12 bases left in between. Germline CDR1 GTSNPN, CDR2 SVGIG (reference sequence). The CDR3 loop spans 15 amino acids. This PCR relied on a set of 60 Vbeta primers and 13 Jbeta primers. Libraries were prepared by immunoSEQ multiplex PCR; TCRdb keeps only in-frame clonotypes and omits some of them. Of roughly 130,000 clones listed, roughly 82% are singletons. This clonotype originated in a male donor in good health and CMV-seropositive. V and J are TRBV30 and TRBJ2-1; D gene uncertain. What was sequenced was PBMCs. Here the CDR3 DNA reads TGTGCCTGGAGTGACATCACGCCCCCCTACAATGAGCAGTTCTTC. The encoded protein is CAWSDITPPYNEQFF.